The 32 T cell receptor beta chains below come from one sample, sequenced in a study of control samples from healthy donors and cancer patients. Measured with immunoSEQ multiplex PCR; TCRdb has only the in-frame clones, and not every one. The sample lists about 120,000 clones, about nine tenths occurring once. Material: blood. These receptors were obtained from a man between 40 and 49 years old in good health.

This sequence joins TRBV19 and TRBJ2-7; 8 bases fit TRBD2. The ends lost 6 bases at V and 4 bases at J; junction bases unmatched: 11. CDR3 length equals 15 residues. From germline, CDR1 is LNHDA and CDR2 SQIVND (reference sequence). CDR3 sequence reads: CASSPGGGIKYEQYF. Written as DNA, the CDR3 is TGTGCCAGTAGCCCCGGGGGGGGCATAAAGTACGAGCAGTACTTC. The whole variable domain, remainder taken from reference TRBV19 and TRBJ2-7, is DGGITQSPKYLFRKEGQNVTLSCEQNLNHDAMYWYRQDPGQGLRLIYYSQIVNDFQKGDIAEGYSVSREKKESFPLTVTSAQKNPTAFYLCASSPGGGIKYEQYFGPGTRLTVT.

This clone is a singleton in its sample. The rearrangement uses TRBV7-9 and TRBJ2-7; perhaps TRBD1 as D (7 bases). Trimming took 4 bases from V and 6 from J, leaving 28 bases between them. This CDR3 has 18 residues. Germline CDR1 reads SEHNR; CDR2 reads FQNEAQ (reference sequence). CDR3 in amino acids: CASSSSLPSGGRQGEQYF. CDR3 nucleotides: TGTGCCAGCAGCTCATCCCTTCCTTCAGGGGGGAGGCAGGGCGAGCAGTACTTC.

The V gene is TRBV9, the J gene TRBJ1-1; D may be TRBD1 (5 bases). The CDR3 length is 14 residues. CDR1 is SGDLS and CDR2 is YYNGEE in the germline V gene. Between the trimmed V and J ends, which lost 4 bases and 4 bases, there was a span of 14 bases. CDR3 sequence (DNA): TGTGCCAGCAGCTCGGACGGGGGAGGCACTGAAGCTTTCTTT. It yields the protein CASSSDGGGTEAFF. The full variable domain, with the rest looked up from reference TRBV9 and TRBJ1-1, is DSGVTQTPKHLITATGQRVTLRCSPRSGDLSVYWYQQSLDQGLQFLIQYYNGEERAKGNILERFSAQQFPDLHSELNLSSLELGDSALYFCASSSDGGGTEAFFGQGTRLTVV.

This chain joins TRBV14 and TRBJ1-5; unclear D gene. The CDR3 contains 13 residues. The V gene lost 0 bases and the J gene lost 7 bases, with 7 bases spanning the gap. Germline V CDR1 and CDR2: SGHDN, FVKESK. As DNA, the CDR3 is TGTGCCAGCAGCCAAGATAAAAGCCAGCCCCAGCATTTT. It encodes CASSQDKSQPQHF.

The chain carries TRBV7-9 and TRBJ2-7; 8 positions agree with TRBD1. Looked up from germline, CDR1 is SEHNR and CDR2 is FQNEAQ (reference sequence). Trimming cost V 6 bases and J 3 bases; bases outside gene matches: 7. The CDR3 runs to 14 residues. The CDR3 bases are TGTGCCAGCAGTTTTGGACAGGGAAACTACGAGCAGTACTTC. Protein sequence: CASSFGQGNYEQYF.

This sequence joins TRBV10-3 and TRBJ1-1, with D maybe TRBD1 (5 bases). The CDR3 is made up of 13 amino acids. V was trimmed by 6 bases and J by 4 bases, leaving 12 bases between them. Per germline, CDR1 ENHRY and CDR2 SYGVKD. CDR3 in DNA: TGTGCCATCAGGGGGACGGGGCTCACTGAAGCTTTCTTT. Encoded protein: CAIRGTGLTEAFF.

This clone was detected only once. This rearrangement joins TRBV30 to TRBJ1-5, with D uncertain. CDR1 and CDR2 (germline): GTSNPN, SVGIG (reference sequence). The length of the CDR3 is 13 residues. Between the trimmed V and J ends, which lost 1 base and 0 bases, there was a span of 4 bases. The CDR3 DNA reads as TGTGCCTGGAGTGAGGATAGCAATCAGCCCCAGCATTTT. As protein: CAWSEDSNQPQHF.

The chain couples TRBV7-9 to TRBJ2-7, with TRBD1 matching 7 bases. V was clipped by 4 bases and J by 3 bases; unmatched bases: 3. Looked up from germline, CDR1 is SEHNR and CDR2 is FQNEAQ (reference sequence). The CDR3 contains 13 residues. The CDR3 is CASSSQGDYEQYF. DNA of the CDR3: TGTGCCAGCAGCTCCCAGGGGGACTACGAGCAGTACTTC.

The CDR3: CASRAGSSTGELFF. The CDR3 DNA reads as TGTGCCAGCAGGGCAGGGTCGAGCACCGGGGAGCTGTTTTTT. The chain carries TRBV2 and TRBJ2-2; D may be TRBD1 (5 bases). Trimming cost V 6 bases and J 4 bases, with 12 bases left between them. The germline V gene encodes CDR1 SNHLY and CDR2 FYNNEI. This CDR3 comprises 14 residues.

The V and J genes are TRBV30 and TRBJ1-2; D perhaps matches TRBD1 (5 bases). The CDR3 totals 12 residues. Germline V gene sequence: CDR1 GTSNPN, CDR2 SVGIG (reference sequence). V lost 4 bases, J lost 8 bases, and 14 bases lay in between. CDR3 in amino acids: CAWTVGRDGYTF. In DNA form, the CDR3 reads TGTGCCTGGACCGTGGGGAGGGACGGCTACACCTTC.

A remark on this clone: The sample holds other DNA sequences that translate to the same CDR3. This chain uses TRBV12-3 or TRBV12-4 with TRBJ1-2, with TRBD1 matching over 8 bases. J gave up 7 bases and V 6 bases, and 7 bases lay outside the gene matches. The CDR3 totals 13 residues. The CDR3 coding sequence is TGTGCCAGCAGCCTAGGACAGGGCCGTGGCTACACCTTC. Its translation: CASSLGQGRGYTF.

This clone has at least ten counts. The chain uses TRBV11-2 and TRBJ2-1; D unresolved. The CDR3 is 17 residues long. Germline CDR1 reads SGHAT; CDR2 reads FQNNGV. V was shortened by 1 base and J by 2 bases, with 15 bases between the two germline ends. CDR3 amino acids: CASSLVDTLGPYNEQFF. CDR3 in DNA: TGTGCCAGCAGCTTAGTCGACACCCTAGGCCCCTACAATGAGCAGTTCTTC.

The chain joins TRBV24-1 to TRBJ2-1; TRBD1 matches at 7 bases. Germline CDR1 KGHDR, CDR2 SFDVKD. The CDR3 extends over 15 amino acids. V lost 2 bases and J lost 9; bases outside the gene matches: 9. The CDR3 loop is CATSDSRVGGTEQFF. CDR3 DNA sequence: TGTGCCACCAGTGATTCCCGGGTAGGGGGCACTGAGCAGTTCTTC.

This clone was found once. The V gene is TRBV3-1 (or the pseudogene TRBV3-2), the J gene TRBJ2-7; 10 bases align to TRBD1. CDR3 length: 15 residues. V was clipped by 3 bases and J by 4 bases; unmatched bases: 6. The V gene's germline CDR1 is LGHDT and CDR2 YNNKEL (reference sequence). CDR3 DNA sequence: TGTGCCAGCAGCCAGGACCGGGACAGGGGTTACGAGCAGTACTTC. This encodes CASSQDRDRGYEQYF.

This chain joins TRBV11-3 and TRBJ1-1; D ambiguous. V was pared by 2 bases and J by 1 base, with 8 bases between. CDR1 and CDR2 (germline): SGHNT, YENEEA. The CDR3 is 14 amino acids. The CDR3 is CASSLRQQNTEAFF. DNA for the CDR3: TGTGCCAGCAGCTTACGCCAGCAGAACACTGAAGCTTTCTTT.

The rearrangement links TRBV7-9 to TRBJ2-3, with D possibly matching TRBD1 (5 bases). The germline V and J ends were trimmed by 5 bases and 4 bases, with 10 bases remaining between them. Per the germline V gene, CDR1 is SEHNR and CDR2 is FQNEAQ (reference sequence). CDR3 size: 13 residues. The CDR3 DNA sequence: TGTGCCAGCAGCCCGTTGGGGCCAGATACGCAGTATTTT. Amino acids: CASSPLGPDTQYF.

This chain joins TRBV10-2 and TRBJ1-5; 7 bases line up with TRBD1. CDR1 is WSHSY and CDR2 is SAAADI in the germline V gene. The ends lost 9 bases at V and 7 bases at J; junction bases unmatched: 18. This CDR3 has 16 residues. CDR3 sequence: CARKWARGSWAQPQHF. In DNA, the CDR3 is TGCGCCAGAAAGTGGGCCAGGGGGTCTTGGGCCCAGCCCCAGCATTTT.

The chain is built from TRBV6-5 and TRBJ2-1; a possible D gene is TRBD2 (5 bases). The length of the CDR3 is 15 residues. V lost 2 bases and J lost 8, with 16 bases in between. Germline V gene lookup returns CDR1 MNHEY and CDR2 SVGAGI. The CDR3 here is CASSYGPTRIDEQFF. The CDR3 DNA reads as TGTGCCAGCAGTTACGGACCAACTAGGATAGATGAGCAGTTCTTC.

This chain links TRBV19 with TRBJ2-2; 13 bases match TRBD2. Germline lookup yields CDR1 LNHDA and CDR2 SQIVND (reference sequence). This CDR3 is 16 amino acids long. The V and J ends lost 4 bases and 7 bases, in that order; junction bases with no gene match: 6. The CDR3 region has the DNA TGTGCCAGTAGTAAAACTAGCGGGGGGGCTGTCGGGGAGCTGTTTTTT. This gives the protein CASSKTSGGAVGELFF.

This clone was detected only once. The chain links TRBV24-1 to TRBJ1-5; D not certain. The CDR3 loop spans 18 amino acids. Trimming took off 9 bases at V and 3 bases at J, with 26 bases between the two ends. The germline V gene has CDR1 KGHDR and CDR2 SFDVKD. The chain's CDR3 is CATPLGSEGATHNQPQHF. DNA for the CDR3: TGTGCCACCCCTCTTGGAAGCGAGGGCGCCACTCACAATCAGCCCCAGCATTTT.

CDR3 region: CAGRMGNTIYF. DNA for the CDR3: TGTGCCGGGAGAATGGGAAACACCATATATTTT. This sequence joins TRBV7-9 and TRBJ1-3, with D uncertain. CDR3 length: 11 amino acids. The V and J ends lost 11 bases and 4 bases respectively, with 9 bases between them. Germline values: CDR1 SEHNR, CDR2 FQNEAQ (reference sequence).

The J gene is TRBJ1-2, the V gene TRBV5-4, with D possibly being TRBD1 (5 bases). The CDR3 contains 15 residues. The V and J ends lost 5 bases and 4 bases respectively, with 18 bases between them. CDR1 SGHNT and CDR2 YYREEE come from the germline V gene (reference sequence). The CDR3 bases are TGTGCCAGCAGGCCCCGCGCGGGGACCATCTATGGCTACACCTTC. Translating gives CASRPRAGTIYGYTF.

This chain uses TRBV15 with TRBJ1-5; tentative D call: TRBD1 (5 bases). This CDR3 contains 13 residues. Germline assignment: CDR1 LNHNV and CDR2 YYDKDF (reference sequence). Trimming left V 6 bases short and J 4 bases short, with 10 bases between. CDR3: CATRGTGNQPQHF. As DNA, the CDR3 is TGTGCCACCAGAGGGACGGGGAATCAGCCCCAGCATTTT.

The V and J genes are TRBV7-2 and TRBJ1-1; D is possibly TRBD1 (5 bases). Germline-derived CDR1 and CDR2 are SGHTA and FQGNSA. V shed 3 bases and J shed 0 bases, with 8 bases lying between them. This CDR3 region has 14 residues. In DNA form, the CDR3 reads TGTGCCAGCAGCTTCGGGACTCTGAACACTGAAGCTTTCTTT. This gives the protein CASSFGTLNTEAFF.

The chain employs TRBV7-6 and TRBJ2-2, with D possibly matching TRBD2 (7 bases). CDR3 length: 15 amino acids. Germline values: CDR1 SGHVS, CDR2 FNYEAQ. Trimming removed 1 base at V and 4 bases at J, with 10 bases between. The CDR3 sequence: CASSLVGGPTGELFF. The CDR3 DNA follows: TGTGCCAGCAGCTTAGTGGGGGGGCCCACCGGGGAGCTGTTTTTT.

The chain joins TRBV3-1 (or the pseudogene TRBV3-2) to TRBJ1-1; no clear D gene. CDR3 length: 12 amino acids. V was cut by 3 bases and J by 11 bases, with 13 bases left in between. Looked up from germline, CDR1 is LGHDT and CDR2 is YNNKEL (reference sequence). The CDR3 nucleotides are TGTGCCAGCAGCCACGGTAAGGGAATGGCTTTCTTT. This gives the protein CASSHGKGMAFF.

Turning to this clone: This specimen includes other DNA sequences encoding the same CDR3. This chain links TRBV7-3 with TRBJ1-1, with a weak D call TRBD1 (5 bases). From germline, CDR1 is SGHTA and CDR2 FQGTGA. V was shortened by 4 bases and J by 2 bases, with 8 bases between the two germline ends. This CDR3 comprises 13 residues. The CDR3 bases are TGTGCCAGCAGCTCACAGGTTAACACTGAAGCTTTCTTT. It encodes CASSSQVNTEAFF.

The chain couples TRBV4-3 to TRBJ1-2; TRBD1 matches at 9 bases. This CDR3 has 15 amino acids. V was pared by 1 base and J by 4 bases, with 4 bases of the junction left unmatched. Germline V gene lookup returns CDR1 LGHNA and CDR2 YSLEER. CDR3 in amino acids: CASSQVTGGSYGYTF. In DNA, the CDR3 is TGCGCCAGCAGCCAAGTGACAGGGGGATCCTATGGCTACACCTTC.

The J gene is TRBJ1-6, the V gene TRBV5-6; perhaps TRBD1 as D (6 bases). V was trimmed by 4 bases and J by 6 bases, leaving 8 bases between them. Germline CDR1 SGHDT, CDR2 YYEEEE. CDR3 length: 13 residues. The CDR3: CASSPQGNSPLHF. For the CDR3, the DNA is TGTGCCAGCAGCCCACAGGGTAATTCACCCCTCCACTTT.

The count of this clone is one. V is TRBV7-8 and J is TRBJ2-1; 8 bases are a match to TRBD2. CDR1 SGHVS and CDR2 FQNEAQ come from the germline V gene. The length of the CDR3 is 15 residues. J was trimmed by 6 bases and V by 2 bases; bases with no gene match: 6. The CDR3 DNA reads as TGTGCCAGCAGCTTACAGCGGGGGACCAGCAATGAGCAGTTCTTC. Its translation: CASSLQRGTSNEQFF.

V and J are TRBV10-3 and TRBJ2-2; D remains unclear. The ends were cut back, 6 bases at V and 4 bases at J, with 6 bases in the middle. CDR3 length: 12 amino acids. Germline V gene sequence: CDR1 ENHRY, CDR2 SYGVKD. This CDR3 reads CAIRRSTGELFF. The CDR3 bases are TGTGCCATCAGGCGGTCCACCGGGGAGCTGTTTTTT.

The chain links TRBV20-1 to TRBJ1-4; D is uncertain. The CDR3 has 12 residues. Trimming stripped 3 bases from V and 14 bases from J, with 16 bases between. The V gene's germline CDR1 is DFQATT and CDR2 SNEGSKA (reference sequence). For the CDR3, the DNA is TGCAGTGCTAGTAACAGTGCTAGAACTCTGTTTTTT. It encodes CSASNSARTLFF.